This T cell receptor beta chain was obtained from a study of molecular identifiers for immune sequencing clone quantification. This clonotype occurred many times. What it binds is not known. Naive CD8 sequencing libraries were generated from around 18,000 to 910,000 sorted cells, with 10%, 30% or 50% RNA as input. Researchers sorted naive CD8 T cells as cells that were CD8+CD4-CCR7+CD45RA+. Regarding the study as a whole: Clones of above 20 RNA copies carried over 97% of effector molecules; in naive cells they carried under 1%.

The authors built bulk TCR libraries by previously described methods with listed TCR primers. TCRdb itself ran the PCR reads through MiXCR, one entry per CDR3 protein. The sample records 45,000 to 60,000 distinct CDR3 sequences, more than 35% being singletons. Deletions cut 1 base from V and 2 bases from J, with 8 bases between. CDR1 SGHVS and CDR2 FNYEAQ come from the germline V gene. The CDR3 is 15 residues long. The sequence derives from a human donor in good health. Some libraries in this study had Jurkat cell RNA spiked in. V and J are TRBV7-6 and TRBJ1-4; D ambiguous. What was sequenced was naive CD8+ T cells from blood, with Jurkat cell RNA spiked in. Subset indicated: FACS-sorted CD8+CD4-CCR7+CD45RA+ naive T cells. CDR3 sequence (DNA): TGTGCCAGCAGCTTAGTTGCATTGACTAATGAAAAACTGTTTTTT. This encodes CASSLVALTNEKLFF.